This T cell receptor beta chain was captured in a study of CD8 T cells in ankylosing spondylitis. The study's findings and limits: Typical of ankylosing spondylitis blood, it appeared, was a TCR beta motif of about eight highly homologous variants. Within peripheral blood, clones linked to disease were CD8+ and relatively rare.

This clonotype was observed at least ten times. Its antigen is unidentified. In TCRdb, the 5' RACE reads were re-called with MiXCR into one record per CDR3 protein. The data contain 500,000 to 650,000 distinct CDR3 sequences, less than 6% of them seen just once; the ten biggest clones take up around 3.6%. The CDR3 runs 15 residues. V lost 6 bases to trimming and J lost 4 bases; unmatched junction nucleotides: 4. Germline CDR1 reads ENHRY; CDR2 reads SYGVKD. Sequenced input: blood, either unsorted or a sorted T cell fraction (not recorded which). V gene TRBV10-3 combines with J gene TRBJ2-3; 13 bases are shared with TRBD2. This receptor was taken from a male donor with ankylosing spondylitis. As DNA, the CDR3 is TGTGCCATCAGCGAGGGACTAGCGGGGTCAGATACGCAGTATTTT. Residues: CAISEGLAGSDTQYF.